This record covers a single T cell receptor (beta chain). The protocol was immunoSEQ multiplex PCR, while the TCRdb copy is restricted to in-frame clones and leaves out a portion. The table includes tens of thousands of clones, roughly nine tenths detected once. This record comes from a study of T cell changes during pregnancy in multiple sclerosis. The length of the CDR3 is 16 residues. Germline-derived CDR1 and CDR2 are MNHNY and SVGAGI (reference sequence). V lost 5 bases, J lost 5 bases, and 10 bases stayed unmatched. This material consisted of peripheral blood, taken in the first trimester of pregnancy. The chain is built from TRBV6-6 and TRBJ1-5, with TRBD1 matching over 9 bases. This clonotype originated in a female donor in good health, enrolled as a control in a pregnancy study. The CDR3 region is CASSVQTGGSYQPQHF. CDR3 coding DNA: TGTGCCAGCAGTGTTCAGACAGGGGGAAGTTATCAGCCCCAGCATTTT.